This T cell receptor (beta chain) was documented in a study of a mutant IDH1 vaccine in newly diagnosed glioma. Turning to the study itself: Radiotherapy alone preceded vaccination by 4-6 weeks; alternatively, vaccination started with temozolomide cycles. Week 35 was assigned to visit V12, and week 47 was assigned to visit V13. Most had both radiotherapy and temozolomide beforehand; others had only one.

Only a few counts were recorded for this clone. The antigen is not known. V lost 4 bases and J 8 bases, leaving 14 bases between the germline ends. CDR3 length: 13 residues. Germline V gives CDR1 SEHNR, CDR2 FQNEAQ (reference sequence). Time point reported: week 35, safety follow-up. The investigators gave 300 ug of mutant IDH1 20-mer peptide in each vaccine dose, together with topical imiquimod. The table came from immunoSEQ multiplex PCR; TCRdb's copy has only in-frame clones and leaves some out. Here the sample spans about 54,000 clones, approximately 80% being singletons. Sequenced here: PBMCs, sampled from a glioma patient whose treatment included an IDH1 peptide vaccine. The J gene is TRBJ1-1, the V gene TRBV7-9; TRBD1 might be the D (5 bases). The source of this sequence is a woman under 30 with glioma. CDR3 DNA sequence: TGTGCCAGCAGCTACCCCGGGACCGACGAAGCTTTCTTT. This translates into CASSYPGTDEAFF.